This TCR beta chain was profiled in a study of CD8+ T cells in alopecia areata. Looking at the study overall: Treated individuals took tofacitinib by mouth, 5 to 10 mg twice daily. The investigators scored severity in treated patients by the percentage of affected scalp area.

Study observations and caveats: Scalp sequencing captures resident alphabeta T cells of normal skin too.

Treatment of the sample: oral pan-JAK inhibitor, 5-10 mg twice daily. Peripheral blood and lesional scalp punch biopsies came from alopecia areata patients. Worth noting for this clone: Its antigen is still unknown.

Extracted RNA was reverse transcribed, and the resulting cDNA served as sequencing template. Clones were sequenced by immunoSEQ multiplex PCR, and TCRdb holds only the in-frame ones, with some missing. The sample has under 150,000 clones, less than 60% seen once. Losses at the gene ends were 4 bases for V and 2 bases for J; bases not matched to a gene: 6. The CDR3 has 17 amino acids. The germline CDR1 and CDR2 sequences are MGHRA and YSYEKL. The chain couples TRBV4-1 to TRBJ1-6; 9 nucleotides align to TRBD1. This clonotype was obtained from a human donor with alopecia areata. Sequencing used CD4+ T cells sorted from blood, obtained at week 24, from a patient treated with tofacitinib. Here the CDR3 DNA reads TGCGCCAGCAGCCCCCAGACAGGGGGTACCTATAATTCACCCCTCCACTTT. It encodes CASSPQTGGTYNSPLHF.